Each of the 7 T cell receptor beta chains below was sequenced from the same sample in a study of T cell repertoires in cytomegalovirus infection. No antigens are known for them. TCRdb redid the calling of the reads with MiXCR, one entry per CDR3 protein. The profile shows 450,000 to 550,000 distinct CDR3 sequences, roughly 42% of them singletons. This sample comprised cultured PBMCs, obtained from culture after CMV antigen stimulation. These receptors came from a human donor in good health (CMV status not recorded). Some clones in this sample may be carry-over from other donors' samples.

This clonotype was detected only a few times. The chain is built from TRBV6-2 or TRBV6-3 and TRBJ2-5; D remains unclear. V was shortened by 10 bases and J by 4 bases, with 13 bases between the two germline ends. The CDR3 length is 12 residues. CDR1 and CDR2 from the germline V gene are MNHEY and SVGEGT. In DNA form, the CDR3 reads TGTGCCACCCGGTGGGCAGGAGAGACCCAGTACTTC. This translates into CATRWAGETQYF.

J is TRBJ2-2 and V is TRBV28; weak D call: TRBD1 (6 bases). Looked up from germline, CDR1 is MDHEN and CDR2 is SYDVKM. This CDR3 has 15 residues. Trimming left V 6 bases short and J 0 bases short, with 11 bases between. The CDR3 loop is CASRGAYPNTGELFF. CDR3 coding DNA: TGTGCCAGCAGGGGGGCCTACCCGAACACCGGGGAGCTGTTTTTT.

The chain employs TRBV7-8 and TRBJ2-1; D could derive from TRBD1 or TRBD2 (5 bases each). Trimming stripped 5 bases from V and 9 bases from J, with 11 bases between. This CDR3 region has 12 residues. The V gene's germline CDR1 is SGHVS and CDR2 FQNEAQ. CDR3 nucleotides: TGTGCCAGCAGCCCGTGGGGGTTTGAGCAGTTCTTC. Translating it yields CASSPWGFEQFF.

This rearrangement joins TRBV6-2 or TRBV6-3 to TRBJ2-7; D may be TRBD2 (5 bases). V dropped 6 bases and J dropped 3 bases, with 9 bases sitting between them. The CDR3 runs 12 residues. In germline, CDR1 is MNHEY, CDR2 SVGEGT. CDR3 amino acids: CASSPGNYEQYF. The DNA for the CDR3 is TGTGCCAGCAGCCCGGGGAACTACGAGCAGTACTTC.

This clonotype was observed many times. The V call is TRBV7-2, the J call TRBJ1-3, with D tentatively TRBD1 (6 bases). The CDR3 has 14 amino acids. The V and J ends lost 1 base and 9 bases respectively, with 13 bases between them. Per germline, CDR1 SGHTA and CDR2 FQGNSA. CDR3 DNA sequence: TGTGCCAGCAGCTTAGGCAGCACAGGGATCACCATATATTTT. Translated, it gives CASSLGSTGITIYF.

This clonotype was seen many times. This CDR3 reads CASSFDRPGDEQYF. The CDR3 DNA follows: TGTGCCAGCAGCTTCGACAGGCCCGGGGACGAGCAGTACTTC. This chain links TRBV7-8 with TRBJ2-7; the D gene is possibly TRBD1 (6 bases). The V gene's germline CDR1 is SGHVS and CDR2 FQNEAQ. The V gene lost 3 bases and the J gene lost 5 bases, with 14 bases spanning the gap. CDR3 length: 14 amino acids. Drawing the rest from reference TRBV7-8 and TRBJ2-7, the complete variable domain is GAGVSQSPRYKVAKRGQDVALRCDPISGHVSLFWYQQALGQGPEFLTYFQNEAQLDKSGLPSDRFFAERPEGSVSTLKIQRTQQEDSAVYLCASSFDRPGDEQYFGPGTRLTVT.

This clonotype was detected a few times. J is TRBJ2-2 and V is TRBV27; 11 bases line up with TRBD2. CDR1 is MNHEY, CDR2 SMNVEV, per germline (reference sequence). The CDR3 consists of 16 residues. V shed 3 bases, J shed 5 bases, and the junction held 5 bases outside the gene matches. The CDR3 loop is CASSFPSGRWTGELFF. CDR3 bases: TGTGCCAGCAGTTTCCCTAGCGGGAGGTGGACCGGGGAGCTGTTTTTT.